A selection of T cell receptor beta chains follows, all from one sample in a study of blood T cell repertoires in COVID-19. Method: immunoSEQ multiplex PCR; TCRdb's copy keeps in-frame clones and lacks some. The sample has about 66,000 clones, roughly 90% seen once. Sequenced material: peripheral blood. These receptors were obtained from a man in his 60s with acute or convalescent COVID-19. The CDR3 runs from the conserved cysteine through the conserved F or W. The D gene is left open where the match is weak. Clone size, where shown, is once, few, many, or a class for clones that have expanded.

CDR3nt: TGTGCCAGCAGGTCCGATAATTTGGGGGCCGGCTACACCTTC; CDR3aa: CASRSDNLGAGYTF; abundance: NA; d_gene: NA; v_gene: TRBV2; j_gene: TRBJ1-2
CDR3nt: TGCAGCGTTTTTGTTCCAACGGGTGACACCATATATTTT; CDR3aa: CSVFVPTGDTIYF; abundance: NA; d_gene: NA; v_gene: TRBV29-1; j_gene: TRBJ1-3
CDR3nt: TGTGCCAGCAGCGTAGGCGACACTGAAGCTTTCTTT; CDR3aa: CASSVGDTEAFF; abundance: NA; d_gene: NA; v_gene: TRBV9; j_gene: TRBJ1-1
CDR3nt: TGTGCCAGCAGTGGGACAGCGAGGTCCTACGAGCAGTACTTC; CDR3aa: CASSGTARSYEQYF; abundance: NA; d_gene: TRBD1; v_gene: TRBV27; j_gene: TRBJ2-7
CDR3nt: TGTGCCAGCAGCCCTTCTAGCGGGGGGGCCGGAGATACGCAGTATTTT; CDR3aa: CASSPSSGGAGDTQYF; abundance: NA; d_gene: TRBD2; v_gene: TRBV7-3; j_gene: TRBJ2-3
CDR3nt: TGTGCCAGCAGACTAGCGGGACAGAACACCGGGGAGCTGTTTTTT; CDR3aa: CASRLAGQNTGELFF; abundance: once; d_gene: TRBD2; v_gene: TRBV27; j_gene: TRBJ2-2
CDR3nt: TGCAGCGTTGAGGGCCAGGGGGTCACTGAAGCTTTCTTT; CDR3aa: CSVEGQGVTEAFF; abundance: NA; d_gene: TRBD1; v_gene: TRBV29-1; j_gene: TRBJ1-1
CDR3nt: TGTGCCAGTGGAGCGGGCCCTACTTCCTACAATGAGCAGTTCTTC; CDR3aa: CASGAGPTSYNEQFF; abundance: NA; d_gene: NA; v_gene: TRBV2; j_gene: TRBJ2-1
CDR3nt: TGTGCCAGCAGCTTTACAGGGATCGGGGAGCTGTTTTTT; CDR3aa: CASSFTGIGELFF; abundance: NA; d_gene: NA; v_gene: TRBV11-3; j_gene: TRBJ2-2
CDR3nt: TGTGCCAGCAGGGCGCGAAGGGGGCCGAACAATCAGCCCCAGCATTTT; CDR3aa: CASRARRGPNNQPQHF; abundance: NA; d_gene: TRBD1; v_gene: TRBV28; j_gene: TRBJ1-5
CDR3nt: TGTGCCAGTAGCCGCTGGCAGGCGGGTAACACTGAAGCTTTCTTT; CDR3aa: CASSRWQAGNTEAFF; abundance: NA; d_gene: NA; v_gene: TRBV19; j_gene: TRBJ1-1
CDR3nt: TGTGCCTGGAGTGCGTTAATACCCTCAACTTTACAGGGGAGGAACACTGAAGCTTTCTTT; CDR3aa: CAWSALIPSTLQGRNTEAFF; abundance: NA; d_gene: TRBD1; v_gene: TRBV30; j_gene: TRBJ1-1
CDR3nt: TGTGCCAGCAGCGCGGGGACCCAGTTCTTC; CDR3aa: CASSAGTQFF; abundance: NA; d_gene: NA; v_gene: TRBV28; j_gene: TRBJ2-1
CDR3nt: TGCGCCAGCAGCATCGACGGACAGGGAACTGAAGCTTTCTTT; CDR3aa: CASSIDGQGTEAFF; abundance: NA; d_gene: TRBD1; v_gene: TRBV5-1; j_gene: TRBJ1-1
CDR3nt: TGCGCCAGCAGCACCCGGGACAGTACGTATGGCTACACCTTC; CDR3aa: CASSTRDSTYGYTF; abundance: NA; d_gene: TRBD1; v_gene: TRBV5-1; j_gene: TRBJ1-2
CDR3nt: TGTGCCAGCAGCTTAATGGCCAGGGGCCACCCCTACGAGCAGTACTTC; CDR3aa: CASSLMARGHPYEQYF; abundance: NA; d_gene: NA; v_gene: TRBV13; j_gene: TRBJ2-7
CDR3nt: TGCGCCAGCAGCTTGGCCTTAGCGGGGGGCGACGATGAGCAGTTCTTC; CDR3aa: CASSLALAGGDDEQFF; abundance: NA; d_gene: TRBD2; v_gene: TRBV5-1; j_gene: TRBJ2-1
CDR3nt: TGTGCCAGCAAACCCAACAGGGGAGTGGACTATGGCTACACCTTC; CDR3aa: CASKPNRGVDYGYTF; abundance: NA; d_gene: TRBD1; v_gene: TRBV27; j_gene: TRBJ1-2
CDR3nt: TGCGCCAGCGCTATTCAAGAGACCCAGTACTTC; CDR3aa: CASAIQETQYF; abundance: NA; d_gene: NA; v_gene: TRBV5-1; j_gene: TRBJ2-5
CDR3nt: TGTGCCAGTAAATTCGGGTCGGGGTGGAATCAGCCCCAGCATTTT; CDR3aa: CASKFGSGWNQPQHF; abundance: NA; d_gene: NA; v_gene: TRBV19; j_gene: TRBJ1-5
CDR3nt: TGTGCCATCGGATGGGGGGGTAACGAGCAGTACTTC; CDR3aa: CAIGWGGNEQYF; abundance: once; d_gene: TRBD2; v_gene: TRBV10-3; j_gene: TRBJ2-7
CDR3nt: TGTGCCACTACCAGGGGCCGTGGTGAAAAACTGTTTTTT; CDR3aa: CATTRGRGEKLFF; abundance: NA; d_gene: NA; v_gene: TRBV12-3/TRBV12-4; j_gene: TRBJ1-4
CDR3nt: TGTGCCAGCAGCTTACTAAACAGTCCCCAAGAGACCCAGTACTTC; CDR3aa: CASSLLNSPQETQYF; abundance: NA; d_gene: NA; v_gene: TRBV7-8; j_gene: TRBJ2-5
CDR3nt: TGTGCCAGCAGCGGTAGGACAGGGGGAACAGATACGCAGTATTTT; CDR3aa: CASSGRTGGTDTQYF; abundance: NA; d_gene: TRBD1; v_gene: TRBV2; j_gene: TRBJ2-3
CDR3nt: TGTGCCAGCAGCGAGAGCGCCCTAAGAGGCAATGAGCAGTTCTTC; CDR3aa: CASSESALRGNEQFF; abundance: NA; d_gene: NA; v_gene: TRBV4-2; j_gene: TRBJ2-1
CDR3nt: TGTGCCAGCAGTGGTCCCGGGTCTGGGGCTCGGAATTCACCCCTCCACTTT; CDR3aa: CASSGPGSGARNSPLHF; abundance: NA; d_gene: NA; v_gene: TRBV2; j_gene: TRBJ1-6
CDR3nt: TGCAGTGCCAGTGGACTAGCGGGGGGGCCGGTGAATGAGCAGTTCTTC; CDR3aa: CSASGLAGGPVNEQFF; abundance: NA; d_gene: TRBD2; v_gene: TRBV20-1; j_gene: TRBJ2-1
CDR3nt: TGCGCCAGCAGCTTAAGAGGGGAGGCGTCCCAGCCCCAGCATTTT; CDR3aa: CASSLRGEASQPQHF; abundance: NA; d_gene: NA; v_gene: TRBV5-1; j_gene: TRBJ1-5
CDR3nt: TGCGCCAGCAGCTTGGCGGGGGACAGGGGATGGTCTGGTGAGCAGTTCTTC; CDR3aa: CASSLAGDRGWSGEQFF; abundance: NA; d_gene: TRBD1; v_gene: TRBV5-1; j_gene: TRBJ2-1
CDR3nt: TGTGCCAGCAGCTTAGGCAGGGCAGCTGCCTACGAGCAGTACTTC; CDR3aa: CASSLGRAAAYEQYF; abundance: NA; d_gene: NA; v_gene: TRBV13; j_gene: TRBJ2-7
CDR3nt: TGTGCCAGCAGCCAAGCGGGACAGGTCATGAACACTGAAGCTTTCTTT; CDR3aa: CASSQAGQVMNTEAFF; abundance: once; d_gene: TRBD1; v_gene: TRBV14; j_gene: TRBJ1-1
CDR3nt: TGTGCCACCAGCAGAGATATAGGGGCTAATGAAAAACTGTTTTTT; CDR3aa: CATSRDIGANEKLFF; abundance: few; d_gene: NA; v_gene: TRBV15; j_gene: TRBJ1-4
CDR3nt: TGTGCCATCAGTGAGACCACAGACCCCTTCTACGGGGAGCTGTTTTTT; CDR3aa: CAISETTDPFYGELFF; abundance: NA; d_gene: NA; v_gene: TRBV10-3; j_gene: TRBJ2-2
CDR3nt: TGTGCCAGCAGCTCGGTGACAGCTTACTCTGGGGCCAACGTCCTGACTTTC; CDR3aa: CASSSVTAYSGANVLTF; abundance: NA; d_gene: NA; v_gene: TRBV7-9; j_gene: TRBJ2-6
CDR3nt: TGCGCCAGCAGCCTGGCCGTTGGACTCCGCACTGAGCAGTTCTTC; CDR3aa: CASSLAVGLRTEQFF; abundance: NA; d_gene: NA; v_gene: TRBV5-1; j_gene: TRBJ2-1
CDR3nt: TGTGCCAGCAGCCAATCGGGGGACAGGGCTTACGAGCAGTACTTC; CDR3aa: CASSQSGDRAYEQYF; abundance: NA; d_gene: TRBD1; v_gene: TRBV9; j_gene: TRBJ2-7
CDR3nt: TGTGCCAGCAGTTCTCCCGGGACAGGGGGGCGTTATGGCTACACCTTC; CDR3aa: CASSSPGTGGRYGYTF; abundance: NA; d_gene: TRBD1; v_gene: TRBV27; j_gene: TRBJ1-2
CDR3nt: TGTGCCAGCAGCTTATCGAGAGGAAACACCATATATTTT; CDR3aa: CASSLSRGNTIYF; abundance: NA; d_gene: NA; v_gene: TRBV7-2; j_gene: TRBJ1-3
CDR3nt: TGTGCCAGCAGCCCCCGGACTAGCCGCTTAAACATTCAGTACTTC; CDR3aa: CASSPRTSRLNIQYF; abundance: NA; d_gene: TRBD2; v_gene: TRBV7-2; j_gene: TRBJ2-4
CDR3nt: TGTGCCATCAGTGAGTCTGGCGCCAGGGGAGAGCAAGAGACCCAGTACTTC; CDR3aa: CAISESGARGEQETQYF; abundance: NA; d_gene: NA; v_gene: TRBV10-3; j_gene: TRBJ2-5
CDR3nt: TGCGCTAGCCCCCGGACAGGTTTTAATGAAAAACTGTTTTTT; CDR3aa: CASPRTGFNEKLFF; abundance: NA; d_gene: TRBD1; v_gene: TRBV5-1; j_gene: TRBJ1-4
CDR3nt: TGTGCCAGCAGCGTAGGGGGGACAAGCACTAATGAAAAACTGTTTTTT; CDR3aa: CASSVGGTSTNEKLFF; abundance: NA; d_gene: NA; v_gene: TRBV9; j_gene: TRBJ1-4
CDR3nt: TGCGCCAGTCGAGGACTAGAAGGGGGGACGGATACGCAGTATTTT; CDR3aa: CASRGLEGGTDTQYF; abundance: NA; d_gene: NA; v_gene: TRBV5-1; j_gene: TRBJ2-3
CDR3nt: TGTGCCACCAGCAGTCAAGCGGGGGCCGGGGAGCTGTTTTTT; CDR3aa: CATSSQAGAGELFF; abundance: NA; d_gene: TRBD2; v_gene: TRBV15; j_gene: TRBJ2-2
CDR3nt: TGTGCCAGCAGCCTTACAGGGGGCCGAGATACGCAGTATTTT; CDR3aa: CASSLTGGRDTQYF; abundance: NA; d_gene: TRBD1; v_gene: TRBV7-3; j_gene: TRBJ2-3
CDR3nt: TGCGCCAGCAGCTTGGGACCGGGACAGGGAAGTTCCGGCGAGCAGTACTTC; CDR3aa: CASSLGPGQGSSGEQYF; abundance: few; d_gene: TRBD1; v_gene: TRBV5-1; j_gene: TRBJ2-7
CDR3nt: TGCCTCGCGGAGGTGGCTGGGGCGGTCACTGAAGCTTTCTTT; CDR3aa: CLAEVAGAVTEAFF; abundance: NA; d_gene: NA; v_gene: TRBV29-1; j_gene: TRBJ1-1
CDR3nt: TGTGCCAGCAGTCGCGCCTACGGCGGGGAGCTGTTTTTT; CDR3aa: CASSRAYGGELFF; abundance: once; d_gene: NA; v_gene: TRBV6-6; j_gene: TRBJ2-2
CDR3nt: TGCAGCGTCCGGCCTCAGGGTTACACTGAAGCTTTCTTT; CDR3aa: CSVRPQGYTEAFF; abundance: NA; d_gene: NA; v_gene: TRBV29-1; j_gene: TRBJ1-1
CDR3nt: TGTGCCAGCAGCCAGGACTTCTATGGCTACACCTTC; CDR3aa: CASSQDFYGYTF; abundance: NA; d_gene: NA; v_gene: TRBV5-5; j_gene: TRBJ1-2
CDR3nt: TGCGCCAGCAGCCCTACAGGGATGGATTCACCCCTCCACTTT; CDR3aa: CASSPTGMDSPLHF; abundance: once; d_gene: NA; v_gene: TRBV5-1; j_gene: TRBJ1-6
CDR3nt: TGTGCCAGCAGTGACTTTGATGGAGTAACTAATGAAAAACTGTTTTTT; CDR3aa: CASSDFDGVTNEKLFF; abundance: NA; d_gene: NA; v_gene: TRBV6-1; j_gene: TRBJ1-4
CDR3nt: TGCGCCAGCAGCTTGGTACAGGGAGACACTGAAGCTTTCTTT; CDR3aa: CASSLVQGDTEAFF; abundance: NA; d_gene: NA; v_gene: TRBV5-1; j_gene: TRBJ1-1
CDR3nt: TGTGCCACCCTGACTAGCGGGGGACACAATGAGCAGTTCTTC; CDR3aa: CATLTSGGHNEQFF; abundance: NA; d_gene: TRBD2; v_gene: TRBV10-3; j_gene: TRBJ2-1
CDR3nt: TGTGCCAGCAGCCCCCCCGGCTCCTATAATTCACCCCTCCACTTT; CDR3aa: CASSPPGSYNSPLHF; abundance: NA; d_gene: NA; v_gene: TRBV5-6; j_gene: TRBJ1-6
CDR3nt: TGTGCCAGCAGCTTAGTTCGGGGGAACTACGAGCAGTACTTC; CDR3aa: CASSLVRGNYEQYF; abundance: NA; d_gene: NA; v_gene: TRBV7-9; j_gene: TRBJ2-7
CDR3nt: TGTGCCAGCAGTTTAGCGGGAGTCACAGGGCAGCCCCAGCATTTT; CDR3aa: CASSLAGVTGQPQHF; abundance: NA; d_gene: NA; v_gene: TRBV27; j_gene: TRBJ1-5